This TCR beta chain was sequenced for a study of T cells in localized non-small cell lung cancer. Points from the study as a whole: Longer overall survival was linked to higher blood T cell density. Uninvolved adjacent lung showed higher T cell clonality than tumor. A median of 57 clones ranked among the top 100 in tumor appeared in adjacent lung.

Germline-derived CDR1 and CDR2 are MGHRA and YSYEKL. This CDR3 is 16 amino acids long. Trimming left V 8 bases short and J 3 bases short, with 22 bases between. This clone was detected once. Its antigen remains unidentified. The table came from immunoSEQ multiplex PCR; TCRdb's copy has only in-frame clones and leaves some out. Here the sample spans around 78,000 clones, 85% to 90% being singletons. The chain uses TRBV4-1 and TRBJ1-2, with D perhaps TRBD1 (6 bases). The origin of this receptor is a woman aged 40 to 75 with stage I squamous cell lung carcinoma. Sequenced material: peripheral blood, taken before any cancer treatment. The CDR3 loop is CASLQSPGAGDYGYTF. Written as DNA, the CDR3 is TGCGCCAGCCTTCAGTCCCCGGGGGCAGGTGACTATGGCTACACCTTC.